The 15 T cell receptor beta chains below come from one sample, sequenced in a study of molecular identifiers for immune sequencing clone quantification. TCRdb analysed the PCR reads with MiXCR anew, one entry per CDR3 protein. The sample lists tens of thousands of distinct CDR3 sequences, under 20% seen once, with 0.75% to 0.95% in the top ten. The sequenced sample consisted of naive CD8+ T cells from blood, with Jurkat cell RNA spiked in. Subset specified: FACS-sorted CD8+CD4-CCR7+CD45RA+ naive T cells. These receptors all come from a human donor in good health. Some libraries in this study had Jurkat cell RNA spiked in.

This clonotype was counted at least ten times. The V gene is TRBV27, the J gene TRBJ2-7, with a possible D match to TRBD2 (7 bases). The CDR3 is made up of 16 amino acids. V shed 5 bases and J shed 2 bases, with 19 bases lying between them. Germline loops: CDR1 MNHEY, CDR2 SMNVEV (reference sequence). CDR3 sequence: CASSQLSPGGPYEQYF. CDR3 in DNA: TGTGCCAGCAGTCAGCTATCCCCGGGGGGCCCCTACGAGCAGTACTTC.

The chain joins TRBV2 to TRBJ2-5, with D perhaps matching TRBD2 (6 bases). V lost 3 bases and J lost 5, with 13 bases in between. Germline V CDR1 and CDR2: SNHLY, FYNNEI. This CDR3 contains 14 residues. The CDR3 loop is CASSESSGVETQYF. The CDR3 bases are TGTGCCAGCAGTGAGAGTAGCGGTGTGGAGACCCAGTACTTC.

The V and J genes are TRBV21-1 and TRBJ2-3; the DNA was not used to check the table's D call, TRBD2. TRBV21-1 is labeled a pseudogene. This CDR3 region has 14 residues. The CDR3 here is CASRAVRSTDTQYF. CDR3 DNA: TGTGCCAGCCGAGCGGTCCGTAGCACAGATACGCAGTATTTT.

The table lists this clonotype with a few counts. The chain joins TRBV27 to TRBJ2-7, with 7 positions matching TRBD2. After removal of 5 bases from V and 3 bases from J, the junction contained 4 bases not matched to a gene. The CDR3 extends over 13 amino acids. Germline V lookup: CDR1 MNHEY, CDR2 SMNVEV (reference sequence). The CDR3 bases are TGTGCCAGCAGTCCCGGGACTAACTACGAGCAGTACTTC. Its protein product is CASSPGTNYEQYF.

This clonotype has a count of ten or more. The gene calls are TRBV4-2 and TRBJ1-1; 7 nucleotides match TRBD1. Trimming at V came to 1 base and at J to 8 bases, leaving 4 bases not matched to a gene. The CDR3 consists of 13 residues. CDR1 and CDR2 (germline): LGHNA, YNFKEQ. The CDR3 is CASSQVKGAEAFF. The DNA of the CDR3 is TGTGCCAGCAGCCAAGTTAAGGGGGCGGAAGCTTTCTTT.

This clonotype was observed at least ten times. The genes are TRBV19 and TRBJ1-1; D remains ambiguous. V dropped 3 bases and J dropped 1 base, with 9 bases sitting between them. The V gene's germline CDR1 is LNHDA and CDR2 SQIVND (reference sequence). The CDR3 loop spans 14 amino acids. CDR3 residues: CASSIWTQNTEAFF. CDR3 coding DNA: TGTGCCAGTAGTATTTGGACTCAGAACACTGAAGCTTTCTTT.

As for this clonotype: A much larger clone lies one base from this, so it may be a read error. J is TRBJ2-5 and V is TRBV7-9; possibly TRBD1 for D (6 bases). The ends were cut back, 3 bases at V and 4 bases at J, with 24 bases in the middle. The CDR3 sequence is 18 residues long. Germline V lookup: CDR1 SEHNR, CDR2 FQNEAQ (reference sequence). For the CDR3, the DNA is TGTGCCAGCAGCTTCCCTGAGACCGGGACATGGGTGGTAGAGACCCAGTACTTC. This sequence encodes CASSFPETGTWVVETQYF. Based on the CDR3 plus reference TRBV7-9 and TRBJ2-5, the full variable domain is DTGVSQNPRHKITKRGQNVTFRCDPISEHNRLYWYRQTLGQGPEFLTYFQNEAQLEKSRLLSDRFSAERPKGSFSTLEIQRTEQGDSAMYLCASSFPETGTWVVETQYFGPGTRLLVL.

This clonotype has a single count. Given a much more abundant clone one base away, this may be a read error. Because it lacks the conserved phenylalanine or tryptophan at the end, this CDR3 is likely a read error. The chain employs TRBV12-3 or TRBV12-4 and TRBJ1-2, with 7 bases identical to TRBD1. The CDR3 runs to 15 residues. V lost 6 bases and J lost 3; bases outside the gene matches: 10. Here the CDR3 DNA reads TGTGCCAGCAGACAGGGACAGTATTCTTACTATGGCTACACCCTC. It encodes CASRQGQYSYYGYTL.

This clonotype showed up many times. The rearrangement links TRBV29-1 to TRBJ2-7; 7 bases are a match to TRBD1. Germline assignment: CDR1 SQVTM and CDR2 ANQGSEA. This CDR3 has 11 amino acids. V dropped 7 bases and J dropped 11; count of bases not matched to a gene: 11. CDR3 sequence (DNA): TGCAGCGCCAACGTACAGGGGTGGGAGTACTTC. It translates to CSANVQGWEYF.

Many counts were recorded for this clonotype. The chain links TRBV4-3 to TRBJ2-1, with D tentatively TRBD1 (5 bases). The CDR3 length is 13 residues. V was shortened by 4 bases and J by 5 bases, with 9 bases between the two germline ends. Germline values: CDR1 LGHNA, CDR2 YSLEER. The CDR3 bases are TGCGCCAGCAGCCCAGGACACAACAATGAGCAGTTCTTC. Protein: CASSPGHNNEQFF.

The sample holds many counts of this clonotype. The chain recombines TRBV6-6 with TRBJ1-1, with D unclear. Trimming shortened V by 6 bases and J by 5 bases, and 13 bases separated the two germline ends. The CDR3 runs 13 residues. Germline loops: CDR1 MNHNY, CDR2 SVGAGI (reference sequence). The CDR3, as DNA: TGTGCCAGCAGCCCATATATGAGTACTGAAGCTTTCTTT. Its translation is CASSPYMSTEAFF.

This clonotype was seen repeatedly, ten times or more. V is TRBV5-1 and J is TRBJ1-2; D might be TRBD1 (5 bases). Germline loops: CDR1 SGHRS, CDR2 YFSETQ. CDR3 length equals 14 residues. The V and J ends lost 0 bases and 4 bases respectively, with 10 bases between them. CDR3 in DNA: TGCGCCAGCAGCTTGGAGGCAGGGACCTATGGCTACACCTTC. It yields the protein CASSLEAGTYGYTF.

This clonotype was seen many times. The gene calls are TRBV3-1 and TRBJ1-3; D unresolved. Trimming took 0 bases from V and 0 from J, leaving 6 bases between them. Germline CDR1 is LGHDT and CDR2 is YNNKEL (reference sequence). This CDR3 spans 15 amino acids. The CDR3, as DNA: TGTGCCAGCAGCCAAGACGTCTACTCTGGAAACACCATATATTTT. Encoded protein: CASSQDVYSGNTIYF.

This clonotype was counted at least ten times. The chain joins TRBV10-2 to TRBJ2-5; D possibly corresponds to TRBD1 (6 bases). Between the trimmed V and J ends, which lost 5 bases and 4 bases, there was a span of 20 bases. Looked up from germline, CDR1 is WSHSY and CDR2 is SAAADI. The CDR3 runs to 16 residues. CDR3 sequence reads: CASSPGSTGTSETQYF. The CDR3 DNA follows: TGCGCCAGCAGTCCGGGGTCTACAGGGACATCAGAGACCCAGTACTTC.

The V gene is TRBV14, the J gene TRBJ2-3, with TRBD2 identical over 9 bases. The CDR3 covers 17 residues. Germline lookup yields CDR1 SGHDN and CDR2 FVKESK. After removal of 0 bases from V and 5 bases from J, the junction contained 9 bases not matched to a gene. CDR3 coding DNA: TGTGCCAGCAGCCAAGATTCCCTAGCGGGGTGGAGAGATACGCAGTATTTT. This encodes CASSQDSLAGWRDTQYF.